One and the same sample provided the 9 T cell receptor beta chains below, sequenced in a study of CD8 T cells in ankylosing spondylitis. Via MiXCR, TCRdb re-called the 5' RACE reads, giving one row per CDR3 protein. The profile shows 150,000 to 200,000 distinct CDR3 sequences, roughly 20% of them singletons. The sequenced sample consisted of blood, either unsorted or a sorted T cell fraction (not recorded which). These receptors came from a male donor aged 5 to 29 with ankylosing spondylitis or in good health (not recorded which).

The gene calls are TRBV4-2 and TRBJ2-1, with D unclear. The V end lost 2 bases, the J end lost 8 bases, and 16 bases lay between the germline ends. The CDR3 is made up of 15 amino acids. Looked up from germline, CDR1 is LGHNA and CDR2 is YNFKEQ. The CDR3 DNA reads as TGTGCCAGCAGCCAATCGGTCTTCGAGGTCGATGAGCAGTTCTTC. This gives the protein CASSQSVFEVDEQFF.

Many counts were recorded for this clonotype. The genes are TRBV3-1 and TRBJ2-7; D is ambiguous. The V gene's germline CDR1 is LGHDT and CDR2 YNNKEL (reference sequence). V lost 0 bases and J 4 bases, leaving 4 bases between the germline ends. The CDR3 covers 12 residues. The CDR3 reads CASSQDLYEQYF. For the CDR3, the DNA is TGTGCCAGCAGCCAAGATCTATACGAGCAGTACTTC.

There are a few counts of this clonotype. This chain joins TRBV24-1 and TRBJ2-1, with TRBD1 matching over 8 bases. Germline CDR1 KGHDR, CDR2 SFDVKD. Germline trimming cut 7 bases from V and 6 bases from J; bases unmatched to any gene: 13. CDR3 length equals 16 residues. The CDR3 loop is CATSVPGTGLSNEQFF. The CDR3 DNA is TGTGCCACCAGCGTGCCCGGGACAGGACTTTCCAATGAGCAGTTCTTC.

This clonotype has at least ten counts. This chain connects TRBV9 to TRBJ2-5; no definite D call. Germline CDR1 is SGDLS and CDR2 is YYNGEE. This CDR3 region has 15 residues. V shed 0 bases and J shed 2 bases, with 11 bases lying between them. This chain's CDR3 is CASSVGTNLQETQYF. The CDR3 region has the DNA TGTGCCAGCAGCGTAGGAACTAATCTACAAGAGACCCAGTACTTC. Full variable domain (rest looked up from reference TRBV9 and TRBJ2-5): DSGVTQTPKHLITATGQRVTLRCSPRSGDLSVYWYQQSLDQGLQFLIQYYNGEERAKGNILERFSAQQFPDLHSELNLSSLELGDSALYFCASSVGTNLQETQYFGPGTRLLVL.

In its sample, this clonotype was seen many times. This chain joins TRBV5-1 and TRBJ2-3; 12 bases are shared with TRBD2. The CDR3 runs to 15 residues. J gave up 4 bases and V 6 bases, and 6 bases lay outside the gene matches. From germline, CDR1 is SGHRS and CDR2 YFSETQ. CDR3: CASTLLAGGADTQYF. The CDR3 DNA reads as TGCGCCAGCACACTGCTAGCGGGAGGGGCAGATACGCAGTATTTT.

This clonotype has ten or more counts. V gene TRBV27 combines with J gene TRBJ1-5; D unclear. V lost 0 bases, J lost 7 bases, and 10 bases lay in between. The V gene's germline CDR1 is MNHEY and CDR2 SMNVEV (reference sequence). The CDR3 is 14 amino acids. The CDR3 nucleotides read TGTGCCAGCAGTTTATCGCACAGAGAACAGCCCCAGCATTTT. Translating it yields CASSLSHREQPQHF.

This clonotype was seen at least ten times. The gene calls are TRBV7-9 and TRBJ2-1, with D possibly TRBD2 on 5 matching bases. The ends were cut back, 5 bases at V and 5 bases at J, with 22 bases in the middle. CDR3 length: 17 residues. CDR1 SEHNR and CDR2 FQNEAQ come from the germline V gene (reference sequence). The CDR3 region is CASSRTRTRKPNNEQFF. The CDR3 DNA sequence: TGTGCCAGCAGCCGTACCCGGACTCGAAAACCGAACAATGAGCAGTTCTTC.

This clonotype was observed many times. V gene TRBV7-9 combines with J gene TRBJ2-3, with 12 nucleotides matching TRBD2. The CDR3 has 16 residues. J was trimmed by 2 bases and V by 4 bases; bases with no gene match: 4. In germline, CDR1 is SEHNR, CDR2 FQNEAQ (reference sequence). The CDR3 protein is CASSSRTSGDTDTQYF. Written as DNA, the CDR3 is TGTGCCAGCAGCTCCCGGACTAGCGGGGACACAGATACGCAGTATTTT.

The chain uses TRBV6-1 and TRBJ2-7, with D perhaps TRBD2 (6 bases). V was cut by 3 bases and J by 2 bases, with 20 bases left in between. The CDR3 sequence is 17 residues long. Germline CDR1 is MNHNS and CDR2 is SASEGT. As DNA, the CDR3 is TGTGCCAGCAGTGAGGTGTTGGGGCTAGCGTTTCCCTACGAGCAGTACGTC. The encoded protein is CASSEVLGLAFPYEQYV.